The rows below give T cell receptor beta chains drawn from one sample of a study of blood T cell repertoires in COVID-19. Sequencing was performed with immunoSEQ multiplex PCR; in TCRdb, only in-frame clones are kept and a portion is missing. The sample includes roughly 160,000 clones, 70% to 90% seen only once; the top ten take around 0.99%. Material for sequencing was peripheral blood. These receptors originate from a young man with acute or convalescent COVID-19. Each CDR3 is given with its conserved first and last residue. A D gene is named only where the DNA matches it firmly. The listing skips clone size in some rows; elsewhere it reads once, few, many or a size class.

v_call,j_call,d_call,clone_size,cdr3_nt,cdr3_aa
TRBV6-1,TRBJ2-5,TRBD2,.,TGTGCCAGCAGTGGCGGGACTAGCGGGCGTCCCGGGACCCAGTACTTC,CASSGGTSGRPGTQYF
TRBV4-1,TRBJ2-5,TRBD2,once,TGCGCCAGCAGCCAGATGGGAACTAGCGGGGGGAGCCAAGAGACCCAGTACTTC,CASSQMGTSGGSQETQYF
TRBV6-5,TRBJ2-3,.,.,TGTGCCAGCAGTTGGACACTTACGGGCACAGATACGCAGTATTTT,CASSWTLTGTDTQYF
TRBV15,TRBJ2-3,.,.,TGTGCCACCAGCAGAGATACGTATTCAGGGAACACAGATACGCAGTATTTT,CATSRDTYSGNTDTQYF
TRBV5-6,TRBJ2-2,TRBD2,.,TGTGCCAGCAGCTTGGCCAAGCTAGCGGGGGGCCCCGGGGAGCTGTTTTTT,CASSLAKLAGGPGELFF
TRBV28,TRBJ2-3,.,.,TGTGCCAGCAGTTTATTACAGGGTACGGCAGATACGCAGTATTTT,CASSLLQGTADTQYF
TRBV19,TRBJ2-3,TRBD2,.,TGTGCCAGTACCAAGGGACTAGCAGAGAGCACAGATACGCAGTATTTT,CASTKGLAESTDTQYF
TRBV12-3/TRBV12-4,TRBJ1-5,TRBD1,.,TGTGCCAGCAGCCCAGGGGGCCCGGGGCCCCAGCATTTT,CASSPGGPGPQHF
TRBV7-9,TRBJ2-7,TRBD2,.,TGTGCCAGCAGCTATCCGGGAGTAGCGGGCGTCTACGAGCAGTACTTC,CASSYPGVAGVYEQYF
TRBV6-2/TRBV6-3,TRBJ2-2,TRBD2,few,TGTGCCAGCAGCCCTAGGCTAGCGGGGGTCGTCGGGGAGCTGTTTTTT,CASSPRLAGVVGELFF
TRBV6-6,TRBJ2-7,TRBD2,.,TGTGCCAGCAGTTCAACTAGCGGGGGCTACGAGCAGTACTTC,CASSSTSGGYEQYF
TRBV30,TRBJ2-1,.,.,TGTGCCTGGAGTGTACAAGCGGGCAATGAGCAGTTCTTC,CAWSVQAGNEQFF
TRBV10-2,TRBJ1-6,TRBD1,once,TGCGCCAGCACTGTCGACAGGGCCAGTTCACCCCTCCACTTT,CASTVDRASSPLHF
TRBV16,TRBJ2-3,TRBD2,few,TGTGCCAGCAGCCAAATCCTTAGCGGGTACACAGATACGCAGTATTTT,CASSQILSGYTDTQYF
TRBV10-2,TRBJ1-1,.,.,TGCGCCAGCAGTGAGTTGGGGAGAAGGGCTTTCTTT,CASSELGRRAFF
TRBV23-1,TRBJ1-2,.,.,TGCGCCAGCAGTCAATGTAGGCGGGGCAGAGGCTGTGGCTACACCTTC,CASSQCRRGRGCGYTF
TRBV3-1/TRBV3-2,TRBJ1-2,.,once,TGTGCCAGCAGCCAAGATCCGGGCCAGGGGTATGGCTACACCTTC,CASSQDPGQGYGYTF
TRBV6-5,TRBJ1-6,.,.,TGTGCCAGCAGTTATTCGCAGGGCTATAATTCACCCCTCCACTTT,CASSYSQGYNSPLHF
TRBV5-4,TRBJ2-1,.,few,TGTGCCAGCAGCTTGGCGGGGGGCTTCAATGAGCAGTTCTTC,CASSLAGGFNEQFF
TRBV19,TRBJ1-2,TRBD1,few,TGTGCCAGTAGCGCGGGACAGCACTATGGCTACACCTTC,CASSAGQHYGYTF
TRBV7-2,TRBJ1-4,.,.,TGTGCCAGCAGCTTAGCCCAGACGAGGATGCGTGAAAAACTGTTTTTT,CASSLAQTRMREKLFF
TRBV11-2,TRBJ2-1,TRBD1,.,TGTGCCAGCAGCTTAGATGTCGGGGGGACAGGGTGGTTCTTC,CASSLDVGGTGWFF
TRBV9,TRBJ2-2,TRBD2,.,TGTGCCAGCAGCGCCCCGGGACTAGCGTCCGGGGAGCTGTTTTTT,CASSAPGLASGELFF
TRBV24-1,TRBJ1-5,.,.,TGTGCCACCAGTGATTTGCGTATTCCGAACCGGGACACTTATCAGCCCCAGCATTTT,CATSDLRIPNRDTYQPQHF
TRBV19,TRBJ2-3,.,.,TGTGCCAGTAGTCTCCTTTTTCCAGATACGCAGTATTTT,CASSLLFPDTQYF
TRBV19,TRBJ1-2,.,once,TGTGCCAGTAGTACACCCGCGATTTGGTATGGCTACACCTTC,CASSTPAIWYGYTF
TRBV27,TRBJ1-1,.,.,TGTGCCAGCAGTTTGAGCACAGGGCCCTACACTGAAGCTTTCTTT,CASSLSTGPYTEAFF
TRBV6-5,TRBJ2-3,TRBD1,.,TGTGCCAGCAGCCAGGACAGGGGCACAGATACGCAGTATTTT,CASSQDRGTDTQYF
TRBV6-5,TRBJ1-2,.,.,TGTGCCAGCAGATACTCGGAGTCCAGAGGCTACACCTTC,CASRYSESRGYTF
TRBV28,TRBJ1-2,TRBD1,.,TGTGCCAGCAGTACCGGGGGACAGGGTAACTATGGCTACACCTTC,CASSTGGQGNYGYTF
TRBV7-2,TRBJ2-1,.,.,TGTGCCAGCAGCCCGGGACTGCCTTCCTACAATGAGCAGTTCTTC,CASSPGLPSYNEQFF
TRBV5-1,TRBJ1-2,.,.,TGCGCCAGCAGCTTGGGTAGAGATGGCTACACCTTC,CASSLGRDGYTF
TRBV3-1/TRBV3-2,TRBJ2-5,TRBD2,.,TGTGCCAGCAGCCCCCCCGGTAGGAGCGGGGGCACAGGAGAGACCCAGTACTTC,CASSPPGRSGGTGETQYF
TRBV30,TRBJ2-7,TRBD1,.,TGTGCCTGGACTGGGGACAGCCTCTACGAGCAGTACTTC,CAWTGDSLYEQYF
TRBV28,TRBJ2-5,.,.,TGTGCCAGCAGTACTATTGGGGCTCGGGAGACCCAGTACTTC,CASSTIGARETQYF
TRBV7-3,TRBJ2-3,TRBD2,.,TGTGCCAGCAGTCAAGGACTAGCGGGGGGGCCGAGCACAGATACGCAGTATTTT,CASSQGLAGGPSTDTQYF
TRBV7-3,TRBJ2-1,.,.,TGTGCCAGCAGCTCCCCCCATTCCGGTTCCAGGAATGAGCAGTTCTTC,CASSSPHSGSRNEQFF
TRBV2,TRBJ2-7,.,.,TGTGCCAGCAGCCCTGAGCCTCCAAGCTCCTACGAGCAGTACTTC,CASSPEPPSSYEQYF
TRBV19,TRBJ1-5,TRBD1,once,TGTGCCAGTAGTCCGGGGGACAGGGCGAATAGCAATCAGCCCCAGCATTTT,CASSPGDRANSNQPQHF
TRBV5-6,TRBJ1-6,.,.,TGTGCCAGCACCCAACAGGTTTATAATTCACCCCTCCACTTT,CASTQQVYNSPLHF
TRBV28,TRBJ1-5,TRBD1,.,TGTGCCAGCAGTTTAGACAGGGGTTATAGCAATCAGCCCCAGCATTTT,CASSLDRGYSNQPQHF
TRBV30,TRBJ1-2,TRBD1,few,TGTGCCTGGAGGCAAGTGGACAGGGAGGTCAATGGCTACACCTTC,CAWRQVDREVNGYTF
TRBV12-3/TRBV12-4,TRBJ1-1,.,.,TGTGCCAGCTCCAATCAGGCCACTGAAGCTTTCTTT,CASSNQATEAFF
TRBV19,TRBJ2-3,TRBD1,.,TGTGCCAGTAGTATGTGGGGACAGGGAAAATATACGCAGTATTTT,CASSMWGQGKYTQYF
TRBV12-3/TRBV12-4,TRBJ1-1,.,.,TGTGCCAGCAGTTTCGGGAACACTGAAGCTTTCTTT,CASSFGNTEAFF
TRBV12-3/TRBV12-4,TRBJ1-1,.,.,TGTGCCAGCAGTTTAGCAGGGGGCACTGAAGCTTTCTTT,CASSLAGGTEAFF
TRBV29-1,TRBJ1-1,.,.,TGCAGCGTTGAGGGGCACTCCCTTGGGACTGAAGCTTTCTTT,CSVEGHSLGTEAFF
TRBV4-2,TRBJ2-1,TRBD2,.,TGTGCCAGCAGCCAACATCCCGGGACTAGCGACTACAATGAGCAGTTCTTC,CASSQHPGTSDYNEQFF
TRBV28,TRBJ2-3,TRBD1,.,TGTGCCAGCACTTGGGACAGGGATGCAGATACGCAGTATTTT,CASTWDRDADTQYF
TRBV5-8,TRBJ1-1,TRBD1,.,TGTGCCAGCATCTTGGACAGGGGGAGGACTGAAGCTTTCTTT,CASILDRGRTEAFF
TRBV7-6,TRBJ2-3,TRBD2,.,TGTGCCAGCAGCTTAATAGCGGGGAGCACAGATACGCAGTATTTT,CASSLIAGSTDTQYF
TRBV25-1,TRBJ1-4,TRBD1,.,TGTGCCAGCAGTGAATATGCGACAGGGAATGAAAAACTGTTTTTT,CASSEYATGNEKLFF
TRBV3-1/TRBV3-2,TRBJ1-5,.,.,TGTGCCAGCAGCCAAGGAGACAGCTACAATCAGCCCCAGCATTTT,CASSQGDSYNQPQHF
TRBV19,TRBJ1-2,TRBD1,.,TGTGCCAGTAGTACGACAGGGAACTATGGCTACACCTTC,CASSTTGNYGYTF
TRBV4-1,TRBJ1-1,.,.,TGCGCCAGCAGCCGATTCCCGGGGTTTTACACTGAAGCTTTCTTT,CASSRFPGFYTEAFF
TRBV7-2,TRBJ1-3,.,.,TGTGCCAGCAGCTCAGTAGGAGCGTCTGGAAACACCATATATTTT,CASSSVGASGNTIYF
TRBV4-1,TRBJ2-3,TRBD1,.,TGCGCCAGCAGCGTTACAGGGGGCCCCTTTAGCACAGATACGCAGTATTTT,CASSVTGGPFSTDTQYF
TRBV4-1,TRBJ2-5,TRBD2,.,TGCGCCAGCAGCCTTAGCGGGGGGCGCCAGTCGATGGAGACCCAGTACTTC,CASSLSGGRQSMETQYF
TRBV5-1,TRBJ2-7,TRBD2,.,TGCGCCAGCAGCTTGCCCCCTAGCGGGGGCGACGAGCAGTACTTC,CASSLPPSGGDEQYF